Below, 19 T cell receptor beta chains from the same sample are listed, as sequenced in a study of spatial heterogeneity in lung cancer (dated by TCRdb to about 2019). On the study overall, not on this receptor specifically: The tumor nonsynonymous mutation count correlated with the number of expanded alpha and beta TCRs within the tumor.

These TCRs are of unknown antigen specificity. The sample's time point label is to be understood as: sample taken at primary tumor resection. Library preparation used 5' RACE. Sequencing used a NextSeq 500. TCRdb reprocessed the public reads (quality trimming at Q25 with fastp, clone calling with MiXCR) and kept in-frame beta chains. For every CDR3 protein sequence, its rows merge into one entry that carries the most common genes and DNA. For this sample there are about 2,800 distinct CDR3 sequences; approximately 54% appear just once. Around 60% of the sample is held by the ten biggest clonotypes. The starting material was lung tumor tissue, obtained at surgery. The receptor set was obtained from a male donor with early-stage non-small cell lung cancer.

As for this clonotype: This beta chain is an off-target read within a library intended for alpha chains, so its frequency means little. The rearrangement uses TRBV6-6 and TRBJ2-5; D unclear. The CDR3 sequence is 13 residues long. V shed 4 bases and J shed 2 bases, with 8 bases lying between them. CDR1 MNHNY and CDR2 SVGAGI come from the germline V gene (reference sequence). The CDR3 region has the DNA TGTGCCAGCAGTTCTAGGCGGCAAGAGACCCAGTACTTC. Encoded protein: CASSSRRQETQYF.

By share, this clonotype ranks as medium-sized. This beta chain is a stray sequence in a library constructed for alpha chains; its clone size is not meaningful. The chain carries TRBV30 and TRBJ1-6; no definite D call. The CDR3 is 15 amino acids. V was trimmed by 0 bases and J by 11 bases, leaving 17 bases between them. Germline V gene data show CDR1 as GTSNPN and CDR2 as SVGIG (reference sequence). The chain's CDR3 is CAWSVSPRDGTPLHF. Here the CDR3 DNA reads TGTGCCTGGAGTGTGTCCCCAAGGGATGGGACACCCCTCCACTTT.

This clonotype is labeled large (0.1 to 1%). The library was designed around alpha chains, so this beta chain is a stray read whose abundance carries little weight. The CDR3 loop reads CASSWGLSREQYF. In nucleotides, the CDR3 is TGTGCCAGCAGCTGGGGACTGTCTCGCGAGCAGTACTTC. This chain connects TRBV11-2 to TRBJ2-7; TRBD2 might be the D (6 bases). Trimming pared 4 bases from V and 6 bases from J, leaving 13 bases between. The CDR3 is 13 amino acids. Germline V gives CDR1 SGHAT, CDR2 FQNNGV.

This clonotype was detected many times. With the library built for alpha chains, this beta chain is off target and its frequency is not meaningful. The chain recombines TRBV15 with TRBJ2-7; 7 bases align to TRBD1. The germline V gene has CDR1 LNHNV and CDR2 YYDKDF (reference sequence). There are 14 residues in the CDR3. J was trimmed by 6 bases and V by 5 bases; bases with no gene match: 10. The CDR3 loop reads CATSALVTGSEQYF. The DNA of the CDR3 is TGTGCCACCAGCGCCTTAGTGACAGGGTCCGAGCAGTACTTC.

Details on this clonotype: Found in a library prepared for alpha chains, this beta chain is an off-target read, and its abundance has little meaning. The chain is built from TRBV5-1 and TRBJ1-2, with D possibly matching TRBD1 (5 bases). Germline lookup yields CDR1 SGHRS and CDR2 YFSETQ. The V end lost 0 bases, the J end lost 5 bases, and 14 bases lay between the germline ends. The CDR3 length is 15 residues. This chain's CDR3 is CASSLGQNRDYGYTF. CDR3 DNA: TGCGCCAGCAGCTTGGGACAGAATCGTGATTATGGCTACACCTTC.

Turning to this clonotype: As an off-target read in a library built for alpha chains, this beta chain has a frequency of little significance. This chain connects TRBV5-1 to TRBJ1-3; D gene ambiguous. Germline V CDR1 and CDR2: SGHRS, YFSETQ. The CDR3 has 16 residues. The germline V and J ends were trimmed by 0 bases and 0 bases, with 10 bases remaining between them. CDR3 bases: TGCGCCAGCAGCTTGGCCGGAATGGCCTCTGGAAACACCATATATTTT. This encodes CASSLAGMASGNTIYF.

About this clonotype: The library was built for alpha chains, so this beta chain is an off-target read and its size means little. The genes are TRBV20-1 and TRBJ2-7, with 7 bases fitting TRBD2. The CDR3 length is 16 residues. V was clipped by 4 bases and J by 0 bases; unmatched bases: 12. CDR1 is DFQATT and CDR2 is SNEGSKA in the germline V gene (reference sequence). DNA for the CDR3: TGCAGTGCTACGGATGGGGGGAGGGCCCACTCCTACGAGCAGTACTTC. It yields the protein CSATDGGRAHSYEQYF.

Note on this clonotype: At one end the junction does not follow the germline gene, possibly because of a read error. This beta chain represents an off-target read in a library built for alpha chains; its size is of limited meaning. CDR3 sequence reads: CASSLARPDF. The CDR3 DNA follows: TGTGCCAGCAGCTTAGCGCGACCAGATTTT. The chain links TRBV7-2 to TRBJ2-3, with D unclear. Germline CDR1 reads SGHTA; CDR2 reads FQGNSA. The CDR3 runs to 10 residues.

This clonotype has a handful of counts. Because the library targeted alpha chains, this beta chain is an off-target read whose size means little. The chain uses TRBV29-1 and TRBJ1-5; D might be TRBD1 (5 bases). V was trimmed by 7 bases and J by 7 bases, leaving 20 bases between them. CDR3 length: 14 amino acids. Germline-derived CDR1 and CDR2 are SQVTM and ANQGSEA. Written as DNA, the CDR3 is TGCAGCGCTAGGCTACTAAAGGGGTTGCAGCCCCAGCATTTT. Its translation is CSARLLKGLQPQHF.

Details on this clonotype: This beta chain slipped into a library made for alpha chains as a stray read, so its size is not meaningful. The chain joins TRBV6-5 to TRBJ1-1; D uncertain. Trimming left V 4 bases short and J 3 bases short, with 3 bases between. The CDR3 totals 11 residues. Per germline, CDR1 MNHEY and CDR2 SVGAGI. CDR3: CASSSYTEAFF. As DNA, the CDR3 is TGTGCCAGCAGTTCGTACACTGAAGCTTTCTTT.

As regards this clonotype: With the library built for alpha chains, this beta chain is off target and its frequency is not meaningful. The chain combines TRBV11-3 with TRBJ1-2, with 11 bases aligning to TRBD1. V lost 3 bases to trimming and J lost 2 bases; unmatched junction nucleotides: 5. This CDR3 has 16 residues. Looked up from germline, CDR1 is SGHNT and CDR2 is YENEEA. The CDR3 region has the DNA TGTGCCAGCAGCTTCGGACAGGGGGCCTCAAACTATGGCTACACCTTC. This codes for CASSFGQGASNYGYTF.

Concerning this clonotype itself: This beta chain came through as a stray read in a library set up for alpha chains, and its size says little. This sequence joins TRBV20-1 and TRBJ2-7; D unclear. Between the trimmed V and J ends, which lost 3 bases and 4 bases, there was a span of 7 bases. The germline V gene has CDR1 DFQATT and CDR2 SNEGSKA (reference sequence). The CDR3 totals 11 residues. The CDR3 DNA follows: TGCAGTGCTAGTTCGGAGTACGAGCAGTACTTC. Translating gives CSASSEYEQYF.

This clonotype has just a few counts. In a library made to pick up alpha chains, this beta chain is a stray read with a size that means little. This sequence joins TRBV7-2 and TRBJ1-5; a weak D match, TRBD1 (5 bases). V lost 1 base and J lost 0, with 13 bases in between. This CDR3 spans 17 amino acids. Germline CDR1 SGHTA, CDR2 FQGNSA. CDR3 region: CASSLGRQGYSNQPQHF. CDR3 nucleotides: TGTGCCAGCAGCTTAGGGCGGCAGGGCTATAGCAATCAGCCCCAGCATTTT. Combining the CDR3 with reference TRBV7-2 and TRBJ1-5 gives the whole variable domain GAGVSQSPSNKVTEKGKDVELRCDPISGHTALYWYRQSLGQGLEFLIYFQGNSAPDKSGLPSDRFSAERTGGSVSTLTIQRTQQEDSAVYLCASSLGRQGYSNQPQHFGDGTRLSIL.

Points on this clonotype: This beta chain is an off-target read within a library intended for alpha chains, so its frequency means little. J is TRBJ2-1 and V is TRBV9; 10 nucleotides line up with TRBD2. Per the germline V gene, CDR1 is SGDLS and CDR2 is YYNGEE. The V segment lost 3 bases and the J segment 6 bases; nucleotides outside the gene matches: 6. This CDR3 comprises 15 residues. The CDR3 DNA reads as TGTGCCAGCAGCGGAACTAGCGGGGACTTCAATGAGCAGTTCTTC. Translating gives CASSGTSGDFNEQFF. The variable domain in full, with the rest retrieved from reference TRBV9 and TRBJ2-1, is DSGVTQTPKHLITATGQRVTLRCSPRSGDLSVYWYQQSLDQGLQFLIQYYNGEERAKGNILERFSAQQFPDLHSELNLSSLELGDSALYFCASSGTSGDFNEQFFGPGTRLTVL.

With respect to this clonotype: This beta chain is an unintended read in a library built for alpha chains; its size means little. The rearrangement joins TRBV7-2 to TRBJ2-2; 7 bases match TRBD2. The trim removed 5 bases at V and 9 bases at J, leaving 12 bases unmatched. Germline values: CDR1 SGHTA, CDR2 FQGNSA. The CDR3 contains 15 residues. The CDR3 bases are TGTGCCAGCAGCCTCATGGGGGGGGAGAGCAGGGAGCTGTTTTTT. Its translation: CASSLMGGESRELFF. Using reference TRBV7-2 and TRBJ2-2 for the parts outside the CDR3, the full variable domain is GAGVSQSPSNKVTEKGKDVELRCDPISGHTALYWYRQSLGQGLEFLIYFQGNSAPDKSGLPSDRFSAERTGGSVSTLTIQRTQQEDSAVYLCASSLMGGESRELFFGEGSRLTVL.

As concerns this clonotype: This beta chain slipped into a library made for alpha chains as a stray read, so its size is not meaningful. The rearrangement joins TRBV3-1 to TRBJ2-4, with unresolved D. V gave up 0 bases and J gave up 16 bases, with 13 bases separating them. Looked up from germline, CDR1 is LGHDT and CDR2 is YNNKEL (reference sequence). This CDR3 has 12 amino acids. For the CDR3, the DNA is TGTGCCAGCAGCCAAGATACCCTCACGCCTTACTTC. It specifies CASSQDTLTPYF.

In regard to this clonotype: This beta chain appears as a stray read in a library generated for alpha chains; its size is not informative. The genes are TRBV20-1 and TRBJ2-3; 14 positions agree with TRBD2. The CDR3 is 16 residues long. CDR1 and CDR2 (germline): DFQATT, SNEGSKA (reference sequence). Trimming took 7 bases from V and 3 from J; bases not matched to a gene: 9. This chain's CDR3 is CSVGLAGGLGTDTQYF. The CDR3 bases are TGCAGTGTAGGACTAGCGGGAGGATTGGGGACAGATACGCAGTATTTT.

Only a few counts were recorded for this clonotype. The library was built for alpha chains, so this beta chain is an off-target read and its size means little. The V call is TRBV6-5, the J call TRBJ1-6, with a tentative D call TRBD1 (6 bases). This CDR3 is 14 amino acids long. V lost 4 bases and J 7 bases, leaving 11 bases between the germline ends. CDR1 is MNHEY and CDR2 is SVGAGI in the germline V gene. The CDR3 region is CASSLGGRNSPLHF. The CDR3 DNA follows: TGTGCCAGCAGTTTAGGGGGGCGGAATTCACCCCTCCACTTT.

Regarding this clonotype: A library prepared for alpha chains yielded this beta chain as an off-target read; its size is of little meaning. CDR3 DNA: TGTGCCAGCAGCTTAGCTGGTAGCCCCAGAGGCTACAATGAGCAGTTCTTC. Translation: CASSLAGSPRGYNEQFF. The chain joins TRBV7-2 to TRBJ2-1; D ambiguous. V lost 0 bases to trimming and J lost 3 bases, with 15 bases between them. CDR3 length: 17 amino acids. The germline V gene encodes CDR1 SGHTA and CDR2 FQGNSA.